The 29 T cell receptor beta chains listed next were all sequenced from one sample in a study of early T cells in non-severe SARS-CoV-2 infection. TCRdb reanalysed the 5' RACE reads using MiXCR and keeps one entry per CDR3 protein. The table includes fewer than 85,000 distinct CDR3 sequences, roughly 15% detected once. The source was whole blood, collected at baseline. These receptors all come from an adult who was a healthcare worker with PCR-confirmed SARS-CoV-2 infection or an uninfected control (not recorded which).

This clonotype was counted a few times. Given the absence of the conserved phenylalanine or tryptophan at the CDR3 end, a read error is likely. The CDR3 protein is CASSLQGGAPYEQYL. The CDR3, as DNA: TGTGCCAGCAGTTTACAAGGAGGGGCACCCTACGAGCAGTACCTC. The V gene is TRBV27, the J gene TRBJ2-7; a possible D gene is TRBD2 (6 bases). The germline gives CDR1 MNHEY, CDR2 SMNVEV (reference sequence). V was clipped by 2 bases and J by 2 bases, with 13 bases between them. The length of the CDR3 is 15 residues.

In its sample, this clonotype was seen many times. One end of the junction does not line up with germline, which may come from a read error. J is TRBJ1-6 and V is TRBV7-9, with unresolved D. The CDR3 length is 14 residues. Per germline, CDR1 SEHNR and CDR2 FQNEAQ (reference sequence). The CDR3, as DNA: TGTTCCAGCAGCTTAGCGAACCGTTATTCACCCCTCCACTTT. Residues: CSSSLANRYSPLHF.

This clonotype was detected only once. The gene calls are TRBV29-1 and TRBJ1-2; D unresolved. Germline-derived CDR1 and CDR2 are SQVTM and ANQGSEA. V was clipped by 7 bases and J by 7 bases, with 4 bases between them. CDR3 size: 8 residues. The CDR3 protein is CSAPGYTF. The DNA of the CDR3 is TGCAGCGCTCCTGGCTACACCTTC.

This chain connects TRBV10-2 to TRBJ2-3; D gene unclear. Per germline, CDR1 WSHSY and CDR2 SAAADI. Trimming pared 10 bases from V and 0 bases from J, leaving 8 bases between. The CDR3 has 12 amino acids. This CDR3 is CATRPSTDTQYF. For the CDR3, the DNA is TGCGCCACCAGACCGAGCACAGATACGCAGTATTTT.

This clonotype was recorded at least ten times. This chain connects TRBV14 to TRBJ2-5; D call uncertain. Trimming shortened V by 0 bases and J by 5 bases, and 7 bases separated the two germline ends. The CDR3 loop spans 13 amino acids. Germline V gene lookup returns CDR1 SGHDN and CDR2 FVKESK. Here the CDR3 DNA reads TGTGCCAGCAGCCAAGATCGAAAGGAGACCCAGTACTTC. Its protein product is CASSQDRKETQYF.

The V call is TRBV20-1, the J call TRBJ1-6; 7 bases are shared with TRBD1. This CDR3 region has 16 residues. CDR1 and CDR2 from the germline V gene are DFQATT and SNEGSKA (reference sequence). V dropped 1 base and J dropped 0; count of bases not matched to a gene: 3. CDR3 in DNA: TGCAGTGCTAGAGGGACAGGACCCTCCTATAATTCACCCCTCCACTTT. Protein product: CSARGTGPSYNSPLHF.

This clonotype was seen ten or more times. This rearrangement joins TRBV11-3 to TRBJ2-1; D not resolved. Trimming took 2 bases from V and 8 from J, leaving 10 bases between them. Per germline, CDR1 SGHNT and CDR2 YENEEA. CDR3 length: 13 amino acids. CDR3 sequence reads: CASSLTEFDEQFF. In nucleotides, the CDR3 is TGTGCCAGCAGCTTAACGGAGTTCGATGAGCAGTTCTTC.

This clonotype was counted a few times. The V call is TRBV12-3 or TRBV12-4, the J call TRBJ2-1; TRBD2 matches 14 bases. V was clipped by 6 bases and J by 8 bases; unmatched bases: 6. There are 15 residues in the CDR3. This CDR3 is CASSLGLAGVDEQFF. The CDR3 DNA follows: TGTGCCAGCAGCCTGGGACTAGCGGGAGTGGATGAGCAGTTCTTC.

The rearrangement links TRBV29-1 to TRBJ2-3; D remains ambiguous. Trimming removed 7 bases from V and 3 bases from J, with 11 bases in between. The CDR3 sequence is 12 residues long. Germline loops: CDR1 SQVTM, CDR2 ANQGSEA. CDR3 sequence reads: CSAPFQTDTQYF. In DNA form, the CDR3 reads TGCAGCGCCCCATTCCAGACAGATACGCAGTATTTT.

This clonotype was recorded once. The CDR3 coding sequence is TGCAGTGCTAGAGAACGAGGGAATAACCAACAGTTCTTC. Protein product: CSARERGNNQQFF. The chain is built from TRBV20-1 and TRBJ2-1; tentatively, D is TRBD2 (5 bases). Germline V CDR1 and CDR2: DFQATT, SNEGSKA (reference sequence). The CDR3 runs 13 residues. Trimming shortened V by 0 bases and J by 13 bases, and 16 bases separated the two germline ends.

This clonotype was recorded a few times. CDR3 loop: CASSSGPSLDNEQFF. The CDR3 DNA sequence: TGTGCCAGCAGTTCCGGGCCTAGCCTTGACAATGAGCAGTTCTTC. The genes are TRBV7-9 and TRBJ2-1; the D gene is possibly TRBD2 (5 bases). The CDR3 length is 15 residues. The V and J ends lost 6 bases and 5 bases respectively, with 17 bases between them. Germline CDR1 is SEHNR and CDR2 is FQNEAQ (reference sequence).

The chain couples TRBV12-3 or TRBV12-4 to TRBJ2-3; D is possibly TRBD2 (6 bases). V was shortened by 0 bases and J by 2 bases, with 15 bases between the two germline ends. The CDR3 has 17 residues. The chain's CDR3 is CASSLALGTGYTDTQYF. The CDR3 DNA reads TGTGCCAGCAGTTTAGCGCTAGGGACTGGATACACAGATACGCAGTATTTT.

The sample holds many counts of this clonotype. The chain is built from TRBV9 and TRBJ2-1; possibly TRBD1 or TRBD2 for D (5 bases each). Germline V lookup: CDR1 SGDLS, CDR2 YYNGEE. With 3 bases removed from V and 2 bases from J, the gap between germline ends came to 15 bases. CDR3 size: 16 residues. The CDR3 DNA sequence: TGTGCCAGCAGCGAGGACACAGCGGAGCCCTACAATGAGCAGTTCTTC. This codes for CASSEDTAEPYNEQFF.

This chain connects TRBV7-6 to TRBJ2-6; 8 bases agree with TRBD1. V gave up 1 base and J gave up 0 bases; unmatched junction bases: 2. CDR1 SGHVS and CDR2 FNYEAQ come from the germline V gene. The CDR3 totals 17 residues. The CDR3 sequence: CASSLGQGRSGANVLTF. DNA for the CDR3: TGTGCCAGCAGCTTAGGACAGGGGCGCTCTGGGGCCAACGTCCTGACTTTC.

The chain couples TRBV12-3 or TRBV12-4 to TRBJ1-1, with D unresolved. This CDR3 has 11 amino acids. V gave up 3 bases and J gave up 6 bases, with 5 bases separating them. CDR3: CASSFRAEAFF. In DNA, the CDR3 is TGTGCCAGCAGTTTTCGCGCTGAAGCTTTCTTT.

This clonotype was found a few times. A much larger clone lies one base from this, so it may be a read error. This sequence joins TRBV6-2 or TRBV6-3 and TRBJ2-3, with D perhaps TRBD2 (5 bases). Trimming removed 6 bases at V and 6 bases at J, with 7 bases between. CDR3 size: 11 residues. Germline loops: CDR1 MNHEY, CDR2 SVGEGT. CDR3 sequence: CASRRADTQYF. In DNA, the CDR3 is TGTGCCAGCAGGAGGGCGGATACGCAGTATTTT.

This clonotype showed up many times. The chain uses TRBV20-1 and TRBJ1-6, with 8 bases that match TRBD1. V was clipped by 7 bases and J by 8 bases; unmatched bases: 7. The germline V gene has CDR1 DFQATT and CDR2 SNEGSKA (reference sequence). The CDR3 totals 13 residues. The CDR3 loop is CSVIRDRYSPLHF. The DNA of the CDR3 is TGCAGTGTTATCAGGGACAGGTATTCACCCCTCCACTTT.

This clonotype was seen more than once but under ten times. V and J are TRBV11-2 and TRBJ2-1; D ambiguous. The CDR3 spans 16 residues. Trimming removed 5 bases at V and 1 base at J, with 15 bases between. Germline V gives CDR1 SGHAT, CDR2 FQNNGV. As DNA, the CDR3 is TGTGCCAGCAGCCCATCCCCGTTGCTTTCCTACAATGAGCAGTTCTTC. This codes for CASSPSPLLSYNEQFF.

This clonotype was seen only a few times. The chain is built from TRBV20-1 and TRBJ2-1, with D unresolved. CDR1 is DFQATT, CDR2 SNEGSKA, per germline (reference sequence). V lost 6 bases and J lost 3, with 15 bases in between. The CDR3 is 14 residues long. CDR3 protein: CSASPSRFYNEQFF. The CDR3 DNA is TGCAGTGCCTCTCCCTCGCGGTTCTACAATGAGCAGTTCTTC.

This clonotype was detected a few times. This chain connects TRBV10-3 to TRBJ2-1; 8 bases match TRBD2. Germline-derived CDR1 and CDR2 are ENHRY and SYGVKD. CDR3 length: 14 residues. Trimming at V came to 3 bases and at J to 4 bases, leaving 2 bases not matched to a gene. This chain's CDR3 is CAISDLAGYNEQFF. The CDR3 DNA follows: TGTGCCATCAGTGACCTAGCGGGTTACAATGAGCAGTTCTTC.

In this sample, this clonotype turned up many times. The chain has TRBV15 and TRBJ2-7; 7 bases match TRBD1. Trimming removed 2 bases from V and 4 bases from J; junction bases left unmatched: 2. The CDR3 extends over 13 amino acids. Per the germline V gene, CDR1 is LNHNV and CDR2 is YYDKDF (reference sequence). CDR3 residues: CATSRKGAYEQYF. In DNA, the CDR3 is TGTGCCACCAGCAGAAAGGGGGCGTACGAGCAGTACTTC.

This clonotype showed up many times. The chain is built from TRBV6-6 and TRBJ2-2, with D perhaps given as TRBD1 or TRBD2 (6 bases each). Per germline, CDR1 MNHNY and CDR2 SVGAGI (reference sequence). V dropped 0 bases and J dropped 6 bases, with 8 bases sitting between them. The CDR3 totals 14 residues. The CDR3 bases are TGTGCCAGCAGTTACTCGGAGGGGGCCGGGGAGCTGTTTTTT. This encodes CASSYSEGAGELFF.

V usage is TRBV28 and J usage is TRBJ2-1, with 10 bases identical to TRBD2. This CDR3 region has 16 residues. Germline V gene lookup returns CDR1 MDHEN and CDR2 SYDVKM. Trimming took 6 bases from V and 7 from J; bases not matched to a gene: 12. CDR3 protein: CASRPSGAGGPNEQFF. As DNA, the CDR3 is TGTGCCAGCAGGCCCTCGGGAGCGGGAGGGCCGAATGAGCAGTTCTTC.

Only a few counts were recorded for this clonotype. CDR3 residues: CASSLTLATYDEQYF. CDR3 nucleotide sequence: TGTGCCAGCAGCCTCACCCTTGCAACCTACGATGAGCAGTACTTC. This chain joins TRBV7-7 and TRBJ2-7, with D hard to call. The germline V gene encodes CDR1 SSHAT and CDR2 FNYEAQ (reference sequence). Trimming took 5 bases from V and 7 from J, leaving 21 bases between them. The CDR3 contains 15 residues.

The chain has TRBV7-9 and TRBJ1-2, with D perhaps TRBD1 (6 bases). The CDR3 runs to 14 residues. Per the germline V gene, CDR1 is SEHNR and CDR2 is FQNEAQ (reference sequence). Trimming stripped 1 base from V and 8 bases from J, with 14 bases between. The CDR3 region has the DNA TGTGCCAGCAGCTTAGACGCACAGGGAATCGGCTACACCTTC. The encoded protein is CASSLDAQGIGYTF.

This clonotype was observed at least ten times. The chain employs TRBV7-3 and TRBJ2-1, with D uncertain. Germline-derived CDR1 and CDR2 are SGHTA and FQGTGA. This CDR3 spans 12 amino acids. The V and J ends lost 3 bases and 5 bases respectively, with 5 bases between them. The DNA for the CDR3 is TGTGCCAGCAGCTTGACCAACAATGAGCAGTTCTTC. Its translation: CASSLTNNEQFF.

This clonotype was observed many times. The J gene is TRBJ2-2, the V gene TRBV12-3 or TRBV12-4; D not resolved. V dropped 6 bases and J dropped 5 bases, with 13 bases sitting between them. This CDR3 has 14 residues. The CDR3, as DNA: TGTGCCAGCAGCCCATCTGGACGAACCGGGGAGCTGTTTTTT. Its translation is CASSPSGRTGELFF.

This clonotype was found a few times. This chain uses TRBV20-1 with TRBJ2-3; 10 positions agree with TRBD1. CDR1 is DFQATT and CDR2 is SNEGSKA in the germline V gene (reference sequence). The CDR3 has 16 residues. V was clipped by 5 bases and J by 4 bases; unmatched bases: 12. CDR3 residues: CSAHPGQGLRADTQYF. The CDR3 region has the DNA TGCAGTGCTCACCCGGGACAGGGGCTTCGGGCAGATACGCAGTATTTT.

The CDR3 protein is CASSIEYRDQPQHF. The CDR3 coding sequence is TGTGCCAGTAGTATAGAATATAGGGATCAGCCCCAGCATTTT. The rearrangement joins TRBV19 to TRBJ1-5, with no clear D. Germline V gene lookup returns CDR1 LNHDA and CDR2 SQIVND (reference sequence). CDR3 length equals 14 residues. Trimming stripped 0 bases from V and 5 bases from J, with 8 bases between.